A selection of T cell receptor beta chains follows, all from one sample in a study of blood T cell repertoires in COVID-19. The assay was immunoSEQ multiplex PCR, and TCRdb's table has in-frame clones only and misses some. The sample carries over 100,000 clones, around nine tenths recorded once. The specimen was peripheral blood. All receptors come from a man in his forties with acute or convalescent COVID-19. Each CDR3 is given with its conserved first and last residue. The D gene is left open where the match is weak. The size field is filled for only some rows; it gives once, few, many or a size class.

CDR3	DNA	D	V	J	size
CASSSHRVGNYGYTF	TGTGCCAGCAGCTCCCACAGGGTCGGTAACTATGGCTACACCTTC	-	TRBV7-2	TRBJ1-2	-
CASSLGLPNTEAFF	TGCGCCAGCAGCTTGGGACTGCCGAACACTGAAGCTTTCTTT	-	TRBV5-1	TRBJ1-1	-
CASSDWGQGAYEQYF	TGTGCCAGCAGTGATTGGGGACAGGGGGCCTACGAGCAGTACTTC	TRBD1	TRBV2	TRBJ2-7	-
CASSLVQGWELFF	TGTGCCAGCAGCTTGGTTCAGGGATGGGAACTGTTTTTT	-	TRBV7-2	TRBJ1-4	-
CASSGTTTDTQYF	TGTGCCAGCAGCGGGACTACCACAGATACGCAGTATTTT	TRBD2	TRBV7-2	TRBJ2-3	-
CASSPRMESSTDTQYF	TGTGCCAGCTCACCTCGGATGGAGTCTAGCACAGATACGCAGTATTTT	-	TRBV18	TRBJ2-3	-
CASSEALGQAGYGYTF	TGTGCCAGCAGTGAAGCACTCGGACAGGCGGGCTATGGCTACACCTTC	TRBD1	TRBV6-1	TRBJ1-2	-
CASSRDSSSNTGELFF	TGTGCCAGCAGCCGGGACAGCAGTTCGAACACCGGGGAGCTGTTTTTT	TRBD1	TRBV5-4	TRBJ2-2	-
CASSGSSGGAHEQYF	TGTGCCAGCAGCGGTTCTAGCGGGGGGGCCCACGAGCAGTACTTC	TRBD2	TRBV11-2	TRBJ2-7	-
CASSLGQGSGNTIYF	TGTGCCAGCAGCTTAGGTCAGGGCTCTGGAAACACCATATATTTT	-	TRBV7-8	TRBJ1-3	once
CASSLPRVFGNQPQHF	TGTGCCAGCAGCTTGCCCAGGGTGTTTGGCAATCAGCCCCAGCATTTT	-	TRBV5-8	TRBJ1-5	once
CASSTGTAWGNQPQHF	TGTGCCAGCAGCACTGGGACAGCTTGGGGCAATCAGCCCCAGCATTTT	TRBD1	TRBV3-1/TRBV3-2	TRBJ1-5	few
CASSLRTSSYEQYF	TGTGCCAGCAGCCTCCGGACTAGCTCCTACGAGCAGTACTTC	TRBD2	TRBV7-8	TRBJ2-7	-
CASSYPQGIYGYTF	TGTGCCAGCAGTTACCCACAGGGAATCTATGGCTACACCTTC	-	TRBV6-2/TRBV6-3	TRBJ1-2	-
CASSEYGGAAGGKNIQYF	TGTGCCAGCAGTGAATACGGGGGGGCGGCAGGAGGGAAAAACATTCAGTACTTC	TRBD2	TRBV25-1	TRBJ2-4	once
CASSPWTGGAINYGYTF	TGTGCCAGTAGTCCGTGGACAGGGGGCGCGATTAACTATGGCTACACCTTC	TRBD1	TRBV19	TRBJ1-2	-
CASSPSQVSGNTIYF	TGTGCCAGCTCACCAAGTCAGGTCTCTGGAAACACCATATATTTT	-	TRBV18	TRBJ1-3	-
CASSQTSGSYNEQFF	TGTGCCAGCAGCCAAACTAGCGGGAGTTACAATGAGCAGTTCTTC	TRBD2	TRBV3-1/TRBV3-2	TRBJ2-1	-
CASSRDGRTNEKLFF	TGTGCCAGCAGCCGAGATGGTAGAACTAATGAAAAACTGTTTTTT	-	TRBV9	TRBJ1-4	once
CASSLNRETQYF	TGTGCCAGCAGCTTAAATCGGGAGACCCAGTACTTC	-	TRBV7-9	TRBJ2-5	-
CASRDSRTGHYGYTF	TGTGCCAGCAGAGACTCGCGGACAGGGCACTATGGCTACACCTTC	TRBD1	TRBV6-5	TRBJ1-2	few
CASSELASGTDTQYF	TGTGCCAGCAGTGAGTTGGCTAGCGGGACAGATACGCAGTATTTT	TRBD2	TRBV6-1	TRBJ2-3	-
CASSLANSNQPQHF	TGTGCCAGCAGCCTAGCGAATAGCAATCAGCCCCAGCATTTT	-	TRBV6-2/TRBV6-3	TRBJ1-5	once
CASSSGLAVETQYF	TGTGCCAGCAGCTCGGGACTAGCAGTAGAGACCCAGTACTTC	TRBD2	TRBV7-2	TRBJ2-5	-
CASSYSSPGYEQYF	TGTGCCAGCAGTTACTCAAGCCCAGGGTACGAGCAGTACTTC	-	TRBV6-2/TRBV6-3	TRBJ2-7	-
CASSMQGPNYGYTF	TGTGCCAGTAGTATGCAGGGCCCGAACTATGGCTACACCTTC	-	TRBV19	TRBJ1-2	-
CASRLDREINEQYF	TGTGCCAGCAGGCTGGACAGGGAGATTAACGAGCAGTACTTC	TRBD1	TRBV6-5	TRBJ2-7	once
CASSQGAGYDSTF	TGCGCCAGCAGCCAAGGTGCCGGGTACGATTCCACCTTC	-	TRBV4-3	TRBJ1-2	-
CASSLAGEGNQPQHF	TGTGCCAGCAGTTTAGCCGGGGAGGGCAATCAGCCCCAGCATTTT	-	TRBV27	TRBJ1-5	-
CARLAGGDNEQFF	TGTGCCAGACTAGCGGGAGGCGACAATGAGCAGTTCTTC	TRBD2	TRBV2	TRBJ2-1	-
CAASQGPQETQYF	TGTGCCGCCTCCCAGGGGCCCCAAGAGACCCAGTACTTC	-	TRBV19	TRBJ2-5	-
CASSQGTGGTEAFF	TGTGCCAGCAGCCAAGGGACAGGGGGGACTGAAGCTTTCTTT	TRBD1	TRBV7-6	TRBJ1-1	-